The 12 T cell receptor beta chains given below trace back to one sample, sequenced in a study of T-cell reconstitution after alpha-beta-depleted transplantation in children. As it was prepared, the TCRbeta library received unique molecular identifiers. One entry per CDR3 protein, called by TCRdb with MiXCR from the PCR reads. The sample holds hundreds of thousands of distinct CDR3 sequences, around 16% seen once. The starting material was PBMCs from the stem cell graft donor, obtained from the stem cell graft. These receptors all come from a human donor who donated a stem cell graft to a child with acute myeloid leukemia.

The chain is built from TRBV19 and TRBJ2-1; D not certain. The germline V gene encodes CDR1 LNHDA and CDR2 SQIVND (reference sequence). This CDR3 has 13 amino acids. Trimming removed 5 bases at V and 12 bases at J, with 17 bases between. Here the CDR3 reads CASSALTYGGQFF. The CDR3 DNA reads TGTGCCAGTAGTGCTCTTACATATGGCGGGCAGTTCTTC.

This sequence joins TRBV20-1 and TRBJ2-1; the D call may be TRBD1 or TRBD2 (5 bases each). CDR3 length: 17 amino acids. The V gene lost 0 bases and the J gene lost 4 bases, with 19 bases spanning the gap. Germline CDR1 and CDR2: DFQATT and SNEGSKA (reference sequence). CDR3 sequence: CSARDPQRQRGYNEQFF. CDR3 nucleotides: TGCAGTGCTAGAGATCCCCAGAGGCAGAGGGGATACAATGAGCAGTTCTTC.

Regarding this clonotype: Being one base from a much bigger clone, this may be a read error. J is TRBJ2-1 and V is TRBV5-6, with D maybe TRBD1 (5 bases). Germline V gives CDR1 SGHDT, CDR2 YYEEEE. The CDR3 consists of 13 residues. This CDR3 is CASSWTLYNGQFF. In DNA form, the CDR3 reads TGTGCCAGCAGCTGGACACTGTACAATGGGCAGTTCTTC.

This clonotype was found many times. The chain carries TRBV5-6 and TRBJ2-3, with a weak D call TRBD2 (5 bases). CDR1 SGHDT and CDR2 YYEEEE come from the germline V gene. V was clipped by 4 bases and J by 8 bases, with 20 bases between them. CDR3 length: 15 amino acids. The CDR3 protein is CASSPSAALPLTQYF. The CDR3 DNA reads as TGTGCCAGCAGCCCCTCAGCGGCCCTCCCTCTTACGCAGTATTTT.

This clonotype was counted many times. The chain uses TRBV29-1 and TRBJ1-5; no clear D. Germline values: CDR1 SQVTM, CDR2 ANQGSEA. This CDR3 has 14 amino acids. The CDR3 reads CSSSGPNSDQPQHF. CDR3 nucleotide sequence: TGCAGTTCCTCAGGACCTAACTCGGATCAGCCCCAGCATTTT. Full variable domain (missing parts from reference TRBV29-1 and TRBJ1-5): SAVISQKPSRDICQRGTSLTIQCQVDSQVTMMFWYRQQPGQSLTLIATANQGSEATYESGFVIDKFPISRPNLTFSTLTVSNMSPEDSSIYLCSSSGPNSDQPQHFGDGTRLSIL.

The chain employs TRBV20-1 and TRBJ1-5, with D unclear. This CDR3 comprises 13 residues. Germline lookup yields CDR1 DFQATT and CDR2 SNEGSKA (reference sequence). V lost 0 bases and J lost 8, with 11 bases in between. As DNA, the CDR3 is TGCAGTGCTAGAGATTCTGAGGCCAAGCCCCAGCATTTT. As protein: CSARDSEAKPQHF.

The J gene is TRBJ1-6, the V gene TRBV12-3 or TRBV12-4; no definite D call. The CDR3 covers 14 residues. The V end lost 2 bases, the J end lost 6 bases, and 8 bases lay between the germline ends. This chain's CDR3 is CASSLRHRNSPLHF. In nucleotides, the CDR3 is TGTGCCAGCAGTTTAAGACACCGTAATTCACCCCTCCACTTT.

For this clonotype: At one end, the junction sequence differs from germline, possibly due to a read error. CDR3 residues: CASSSGGTGDLFF. Written as DNA, the CDR3 is TGTGCCAGCAGCTCAGGGGGGACCGGGGACCTGTTTTTT. The chain links TRBV12-3 or TRBV12-4 to TRBJ2-2; tentative D call: TRBD1 (7 bases). The CDR3 is made up of 13 amino acids.

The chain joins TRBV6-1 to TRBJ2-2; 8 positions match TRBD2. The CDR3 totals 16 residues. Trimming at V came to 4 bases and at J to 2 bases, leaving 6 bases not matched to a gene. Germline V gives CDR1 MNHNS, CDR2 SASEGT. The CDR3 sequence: CASSGNSGVNTGELFF. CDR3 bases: TGTGCCAGCAGTGGTAATAGCGGGGTTAACACCGGGGAGCTGTTTTTT.

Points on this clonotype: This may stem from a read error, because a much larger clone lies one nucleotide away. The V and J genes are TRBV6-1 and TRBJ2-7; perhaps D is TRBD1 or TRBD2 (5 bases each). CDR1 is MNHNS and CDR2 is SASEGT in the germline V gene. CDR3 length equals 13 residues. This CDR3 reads CARSPGRTYEQYF. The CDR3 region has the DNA TGTGCCCGCAGCCCGGGACGGACCTACGAGCAGTACTTC.

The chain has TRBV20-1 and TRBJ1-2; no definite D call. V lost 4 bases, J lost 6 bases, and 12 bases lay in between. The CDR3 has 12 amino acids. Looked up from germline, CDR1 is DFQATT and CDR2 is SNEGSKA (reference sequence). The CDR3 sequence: CSAIGVNHGYTF. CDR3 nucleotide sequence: TGCAGTGCTATCGGAGTGAATCATGGCTACACCTTC.

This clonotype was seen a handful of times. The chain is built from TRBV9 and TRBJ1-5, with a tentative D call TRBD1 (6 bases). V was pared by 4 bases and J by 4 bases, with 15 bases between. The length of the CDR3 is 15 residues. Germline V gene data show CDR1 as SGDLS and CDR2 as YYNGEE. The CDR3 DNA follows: TGTGCCAGCAGCCCGGGGGCTGGGATTAATCAGCCCCAGCATTTT. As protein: CASSPGAGINQPQHF.